This TCR beta chain stems from a study of identical twins. This clonotype occurred a few times. All donors were healthy Caucasians. TCRdb used MiXCR to reprocess the 5' RACE reads, holding one entry per CDR3 protein. The table includes around 1.7 million distinct CDR3 sequences, roughly a third detected once. The source of this sequence is a newborn girl in good health. Input material: cord blood.

Here the CDR3 reads CASGSPGNYGYTF. Written as DNA, the CDR3 is TGTGCCAGCGGATCCCCCGGAAACTATGGCTACACCTTC. This chain connects TRBV2 to TRBJ1-2; D gene ambiguous. Germline V gene lookup returns CDR1 SNHLY and CDR2 FYNNEI. V lost 8 bases, J lost 2 bases, and 12 bases lay in between. The length of the CDR3 is 13 residues.